This T cell receptor beta chain was captured by sequencing in a study of CD8 T cells in ankylosing spondylitis. Broader study findings: Characteristic, it appeared, of ankylosing spondylitis blood was a TCR beta motif of seven or eight highly homologous variants. Disease-linked clones, CD8+, were relatively rare in peripheral blood.

TCRdb itself ran the 5' RACE reads through MiXCR, one entry per CDR3 protein. Counted here are roughly 150,000 distinct CDR3 sequences, around a third occurring once; the ten biggest clones make up 6%. This clonotype was found many times. Its matching antigen is unknown. The germline V and J ends were trimmed by 3 bases and 7 bases, with 18 bases remaining between them. Germline V gives CDR1 SGHAT, CDR2 FQNNGV. The CDR3 runs 16 residues. The origin of this receptor is a male donor with ankylosing spondylitis. The rearrangement links TRBV11-2 to TRBJ2-2; D perhaps matches TRBD1 (6 bases). Sequencing was done on a sample of synovial fluid, either unsorted or a sorted T cell fraction (not recorded which). The CDR3 reads CASSFSGGGRGGELFF. CDR3 DNA sequence: TGTGCCAGCAGCTTCAGTGGTGGGGGCCGTGGCGGGGAGCTGTTTTTT.